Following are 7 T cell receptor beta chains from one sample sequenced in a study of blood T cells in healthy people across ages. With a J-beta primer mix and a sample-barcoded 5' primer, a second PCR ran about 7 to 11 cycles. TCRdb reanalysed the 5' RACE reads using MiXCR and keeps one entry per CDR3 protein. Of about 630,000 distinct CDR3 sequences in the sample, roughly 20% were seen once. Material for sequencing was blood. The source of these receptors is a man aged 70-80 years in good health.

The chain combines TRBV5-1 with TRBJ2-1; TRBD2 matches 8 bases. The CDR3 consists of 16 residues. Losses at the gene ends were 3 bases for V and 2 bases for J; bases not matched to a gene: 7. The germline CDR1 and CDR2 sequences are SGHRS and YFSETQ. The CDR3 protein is CASSWTTSGPYNEQFF. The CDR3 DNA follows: TGCGCCAGCAGCTGGACCACTAGCGGCCCCTACAATGAGCAGTTCTTC.

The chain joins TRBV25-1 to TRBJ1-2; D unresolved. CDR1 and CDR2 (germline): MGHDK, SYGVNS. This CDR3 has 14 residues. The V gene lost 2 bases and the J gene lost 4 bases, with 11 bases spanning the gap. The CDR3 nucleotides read TGTGCCAGCAGTGAAGTTCACCATTCCTATGGCTACACCTTC. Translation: CASSEVHHSYGYTF.

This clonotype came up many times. CDR3 sequence reads: CSATPTGEKLFF. CDR3 DNA sequence: TGCAGTGCTACCCCGACGGGCGAAAAACTGTTTTTT. The chain carries TRBV20-1 and TRBJ1-4, with D hard to call. The CDR3 runs to 12 residues. Germline V gives CDR1 DFQATT, CDR2 SNEGSKA (reference sequence). Deletions cut 4 bases from V and 8 bases from J, with 11 bases between.

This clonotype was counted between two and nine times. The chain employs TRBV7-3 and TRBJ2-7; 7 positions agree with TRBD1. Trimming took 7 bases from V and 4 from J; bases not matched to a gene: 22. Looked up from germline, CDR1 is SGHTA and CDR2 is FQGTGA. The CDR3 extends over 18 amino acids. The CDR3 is CASTRLPGQYFGKYEQYF. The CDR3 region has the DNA TGTGCCAGCACCCGACTCCCGGGACAGTATTTTGGAAAATACGAGCAGTACTTC. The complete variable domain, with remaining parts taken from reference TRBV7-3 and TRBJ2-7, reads GAGVSQTPSNKVTEKGKYVELRCDPISGHTALYWYRQSLGQGPEFLIYFQGTGAADDSGLPNDRFFAVRPEGSVSTLKIQRTERGDSAVYLCASTRLPGQYFGKYEQYFGPGTRLTVT.

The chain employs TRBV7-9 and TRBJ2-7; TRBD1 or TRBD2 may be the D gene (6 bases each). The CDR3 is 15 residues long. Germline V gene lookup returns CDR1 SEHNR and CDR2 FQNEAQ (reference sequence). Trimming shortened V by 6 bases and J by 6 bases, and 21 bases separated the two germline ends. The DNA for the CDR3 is TGTGCCAGCAGGGAGACGGGGGCGCAGCGTGTCGAGCAGTACTTC. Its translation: CASRETGAQRVEQYF.

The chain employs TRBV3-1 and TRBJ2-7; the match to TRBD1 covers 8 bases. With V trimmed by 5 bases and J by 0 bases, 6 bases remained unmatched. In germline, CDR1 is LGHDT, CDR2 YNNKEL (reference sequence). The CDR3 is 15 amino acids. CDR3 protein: CASSFRDRSSYEQYF. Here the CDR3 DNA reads TGTGCCAGCAGCTTCCGGGACAGGAGCTCCTACGAGCAGTACTTC.

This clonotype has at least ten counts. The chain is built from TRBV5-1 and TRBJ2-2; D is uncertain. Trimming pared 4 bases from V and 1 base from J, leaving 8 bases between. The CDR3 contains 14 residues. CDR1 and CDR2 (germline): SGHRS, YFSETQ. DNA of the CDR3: TGCGCCAGCAGCCCTGGACGGAACACCGGGGAGCTGTTTTTT. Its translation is CASSPGRNTGELFF.